Presented here are 26 T cell receptor beta chains from one specimen sequenced in a study of blood T cell repertoires in COVID-19. Assay used: immunoSEQ multiplex PCR; TCRdb lists only in-frame clones, some missing. The sample shows some 14,000 clones, about 92% of them seen only once. Source material: peripheral blood. The receptors were sampled from a human donor in a cohort sampled during active COVID-19.

The genes are TRBV6-5 and TRBJ2-7; 9 bases agree with TRBD2. CDR3 length: 14 amino acids. Trimming removed 8 bases from V and 7 bases from J; junction bases left unmatched: 12. Germline V gene sequence: CDR1 MNHEY, CDR2 SVGAGI. In nucleotides, the CDR3 is TGTGCCAGCGAGCCTCCGGGACTAGCCACTGAGCAGTACTTC. Its protein product is CASEPPGLATEQYF.

This clone was observed a single time. The rearrangement joins TRBV6-5 to TRBJ1-6, with 10 bases identical to TRBD1. The CDR3 length is 15 residues. V lost 4 bases to trimming and J lost 7 bases; unmatched junction nucleotides: 4. The germline V gene has CDR1 MNHEY and CDR2 SVGAGI. In DNA, the CDR3 is TGTGCCAGCAGTTGGGGGGACAGGGGAAATTCACCCCTCCACTTT. It encodes CASSWGDRGNSPLHF.

V is TRBV6-5 and J is TRBJ1-5, with D uncertain. V was shortened by 6 bases and J by 9 bases, with 12 bases between the two germline ends. The germline V gene encodes CDR1 MNHEY and CDR2 SVGAGI. The CDR3 is 12 residues long. CDR3 bases: TGTGCCAGCAGCCAGAACGCGGGGCCCCAGCATTTT. Translation: CASSQNAGPQHF.

Points on this clone: A read error may produce the germline difference seen at one junction end. This chain joins TRBV7-7 and TRBJ2-5; weak D call: TRBD1 (5 bases). Germline CDR1 is SSHAT and CDR2 is FNYEAQ (reference sequence). The CDR3 extends over 15 amino acids. CDR3 region: CASSPPSQGWETQYF. The CDR3 DNA sequence: TGTGCTAGCAGCCCACCGAGCCAGGGCTGGGAGACCCAGTACTTC.

The gene calls are TRBV5-4 and TRBJ2-5, with 8 nucleotides matching TRBD2. The CDR3 is made up of 15 amino acids. Trimming removed 0 bases from V and 5 bases from J; junction bases left unmatched: 6. The germline V gene encodes CDR1 SGHNT and CDR2 YYREEE (reference sequence). The CDR3 region has the DNA TGTGCCAGCAGCTTGGCCCGGGGGGGGGAGGAGACCCAGTACTTC. It is translated as CASSLARGGEETQYF.

DNA of the CDR3: TGTGCCACCAGGGGGGGTTCGCTCTACAATGAGCAGTTCTTC. Its protein is CATRGGSLYNEQFF. The chain couples TRBV24-1 to TRBJ2-1, with D possibly being TRBD2 (6 bases). This CDR3 has 14 residues. The V gene lost 7 bases and the J gene lost 3 bases, with 12 bases spanning the gap. Germline CDR1 reads KGHDR; CDR2 reads SFDVKD.

The chain couples TRBV5-1 to TRBJ2-7, with 7 bases lining up with TRBD1. CDR3 length: 14 residues. Germline V gene sequence: CDR1 SGHRS, CDR2 YFSETQ. J gave up 5 bases and V 1 base, and 6 bases lay outside the gene matches. The CDR3 DNA sequence: TGCGCCAGCAGCTTGCGGCAGGGGGTCAACGAGCAGTACTTC. Amino acids: CASSLRQGVNEQYF.

The J gene is TRBJ2-1, the V gene TRBV28; 9 bases line up with TRBD1. The CDR3 runs to 14 residues. The J segment lost 8 bases and the V segment lost 4 bases, leaving 6 bases of the junction unmatched. CDR1 and CDR2 from the germline V gene are MDHEN and SYDVKM. The CDR3 DNA reads TGTGCCAGCAGTTCCGGGACAGGGATCGATGAGCAGTTCTTC. It translates to CASSSGTGIDEQFF.

This chain connects TRBV28 to TRBJ2-2; 10 nucleotides align to TRBD2. CDR1 MDHEN and CDR2 SYDVKM come from the germline V gene. The CDR3 contains 15 residues. V gave up 4 bases and J gave up 3 bases; unmatched junction bases: 2. Here the CDR3 DNA reads TGTGCCAGCAGTTCCGGGACTAGCGACACCGGGGAGCTGTTTTTT. Its protein is CASSSGTSDTGELFF.

The V call is TRBV25-1, the J call TRBJ2-2; 9 nucleotides align to TRBD1. From germline, CDR1 is MGHDK and CDR2 SYGVNS. Germline trimming cut 3 bases from V and 16 bases from J; bases unmatched to any gene: 12. The CDR3 is made up of 14 amino acids. The CDR3 coding sequence is TGTGCCAGCAGTGAGGCAGGACAGGGGACGGAAAGGTTTTTT. This sequence encodes CASSEAGQGTERFF.

The genes are TRBV7-2 and TRBJ1-2; TRBD1 matches 8 bases. CDR1 SGHTA and CDR2 FQGNSA come from the germline V gene. Germline trimming cut 5 bases from V and 4 bases from J; bases unmatched to any gene: 9. The CDR3 runs to 15 residues. CDR3 sequence: CASSTGTGGGYGYTF. CDR3 bases: TGTGCCAGCAGCACTGGAACAGGGGGTGGCTATGGCTACACCTTC.

The chain uses TRBV6-6 and TRBJ1-1; 8 bases align to TRBD1. The V gene end was trimmed by 4 bases and the J gene end by 7 bases; junction bases not matched to a gene: 5. This CDR3 comprises 13 residues. CDR1 is MNHNY, CDR2 SVGAGI, per germline (reference sequence). The CDR3 bases are TGTGCCAGCAGTTGGACAGGGTCGGGTGAAGCTTTCTTT. Its protein product is CASSWTGSGEAFF.

The chain links TRBV5-6 to TRBJ1-3, with D perhaps matching TRBD1 (5 bases). The CDR3 sequence is 14 residues long. Germline CDR1 SGHDT, CDR2 YYEEEE. Trimming shortened V by 4 bases and J by 7 bases, and 15 bases separated the two germline ends. The CDR3 DNA reads TGTGCCAGCAGCCTAGGGGAGGTCCGCAACACCATATATTTT. It is translated as CASSLGEVRNTIYF.

The chain carries TRBV10-2 and TRBJ2-7, with 8 bases lining up with TRBD1. The CDR3 extends over 15 amino acids. V dropped 4 bases and J dropped 2; count of bases not matched to a gene: 7. Germline lookup yields CDR1 WSHSY and CDR2 SAAADI. CDR3 bases: TGCGCCAGCAGTGGACAGGGGACACCTACCTACGAGCAGTACTTC. It encodes CASSGQGTPTYEQYF.

The table lists this clone with a few counts. The rearrangement joins TRBV19 to TRBJ2-7, with D possibly TRBD1 on 6 matching bases. CDR1 and CDR2 (germline): LNHDA, SQIVND (reference sequence). The CDR3 has 12 amino acids. Trimming shortened V by 4 bases and J by 8 bases, and 12 bases separated the two germline ends. As DNA, the CDR3 is TGTGCCAGTAGTACCCGGGACAAAAAGCAGTACTTC. Protein: CASSTRDKKQYF.

This chain links TRBV28 with TRBJ1-2, with TRBD1 matching 7 bases. Germline CDR1 reads MDHEN; CDR2 reads SYDVKM. This CDR3 comprises 14 residues. J was trimmed by 8 bases and V by 6 bases; bases with no gene match: 12. In DNA, the CDR3 is TGTGCCAGCAGGGTTACAGGGGAATCATGGGGCTACACCTTC. This encodes CASRVTGESWGYTF.

This sequence joins TRBV6-2 or TRBV6-3 and TRBJ2-3; 9 bases map to TRBD2. J gave up 1 base and V 3 bases, and 5 bases lay outside the gene matches. From germline, CDR1 is MNHEY and CDR2 SVGEGT. This CDR3 spans 16 amino acids. CDR3 bases: TGTGCCAGCAGTTATGCTAGCGGGACTGGCACAGATACGCAGTATTTT. This sequence encodes CASSYASGTGTDTQYF.

V and J are TRBV6-5 and TRBJ2-5; 9 bases agree with TRBD1. The CDR3 loop spans 15 amino acids. Per the germline V gene, CDR1 is MNHEY and CDR2 is SVGAGI. Trimming took 5 bases from V and 4 from J; bases not matched to a gene: 8. CDR3 residues: CASSTTGGRGETQYF. The CDR3 DNA is TGTGCCAGCAGTACGACAGGGGGTCGAGGAGAGACCCAGTACTTC.

The chain employs TRBV6-5 and TRBJ1-1; 7 bases are shared with TRBD1. The CDR3 loop spans 16 amino acids. V was clipped by 4 bases and J by 0 bases; unmatched bases: 8. CDR1 and CDR2 (germline): MNHEY, SVGAGI. The DNA of the CDR3 is TGTGCCAGCAGTTTTGGGACAGCTCGGGTGAACACTGAAGCTTTCTTT. It codes for CASSFGTARVNTEAFF.

The chain joins TRBV29-1 to TRBJ2-3; TRBD2 matches at 9 bases. CDR1 is SQVTM and CDR2 is ANQGSEA in the germline V gene. The CDR3 sequence is 14 residues long. V dropped 7 bases and J dropped 6; count of bases not matched to a gene: 11. CDR3 sequence: CSAGMLAGRDTQYF. The CDR3 region has the DNA TGCAGCGCTGGGATGCTAGCGGGGCGGGATACGCAGTATTTT.

The rearrangement uses TRBV4-2 and TRBJ2-3, with TRBD2 identical over 12 bases. The germline V gene has CDR1 LGHNA and CDR2 YNFKEQ. V shed 5 bases and J 3 bases; nucleotides not matched to a gene: 6. The CDR3 is 16 residues long. CDR3 residues: CASSARTSGVTDTQYF. The CDR3 DNA is TGTGCCAGCAGCGCCAGGACTAGCGGGGTTACAGATACGCAGTATTTT.

This clone has just one count. This rearrangement joins TRBV4-2 to TRBJ2-3; 12 bases fit TRBD2. Germline assignment: CDR1 LGHNA and CDR2 YNFKEQ. V lost 0 bases and J lost 3; bases outside the gene matches: 1. The CDR3 has 16 residues. The CDR3 here is CASSQELAGGTDTQYF. For the CDR3, the DNA is TGTGCCAGCAGCCAAGAGCTAGCGGGGGGGACAGATACGCAGTATTTT.

The chain links TRBV7-2 to TRBJ1-3, with 10 bases fitting TRBD1. This CDR3 has 14 amino acids. V was clipped by 5 bases and J by 6 bases; unmatched bases: 4. Germline V gene data show CDR1 as SGHTA and CDR2 as FQGNSA. DNA for the CDR3: TGTGCCAGCAGCCCGACAGGGGGCGTAAACACCATATATTTT. This translates into CASSPTGGVNTIYF.

The chain recombines TRBV4-3 with TRBJ2-7, with TRBD2 matching over 7 bases. This CDR3 has 15 residues. Germline V gene data show CDR1 as LGHNA and CDR2 as YSLEER. V dropped 2 bases and J dropped 1; count of bases not matched to a gene: 5. The CDR3 sequence: CASSQRREGSYEQYF. CDR3 bases: TGCGCCAGCAGCCAAAGGAGGGAGGGTTCCTACGAGCAGTACTTC.

V gene TRBV5-1 combines with J gene TRBJ2-2; TRBD1 matches at 7 bases. J was trimmed by 3 bases and V by 1 base; bases with no gene match: 6. Germline V gene data show CDR1 as SGHRS and CDR2 as YFSETQ. This CDR3 contains 16 residues. CDR3 region: CASSLTADRYTGELFF. In DNA form, the CDR3 reads TGCGCCAGCAGCTTGACCGCGGACAGGTACACCGGGGAGCTGTTTTTT. Based on the CDR3 plus reference TRBV5-1 and TRBJ2-2, the full variable domain is KAGVTQTPRYLIKTRGQQVTLSCSPISGHRSVSWYQQTPGQGLQFLFEYFSETQRNKGNFPGRFSGRQFSNSRSEMNVSTLELGDSALYLCASSLTADRYTGELFFGEGSRLTVL.

This sequence joins TRBV6-5 and TRBJ1-1; 8 nucleotides match TRBD1. V shed 5 bases and J 0 bases; nucleotides not matched to a gene: 2. The CDR3 loop spans 14 amino acids. CDR1 is MNHEY, CDR2 SVGAGI, per germline. The CDR3 DNA sequence: TGTGCCAGCAGTAGACAGGGGATGAACACTGAAGCTTTCTTT. Translating it yields CASSRQGMNTEAFF.